What follows are 30 T cell receptor beta chains derived from one specimen sequenced in a study of blood T cell repertoires in COVID-19. Clones were read by immunoSEQ multiplex PCR, and TCRdb kept only the in-frame ones, dropping some. The table has about 88,000 clones, around 90% seen once. Sequenced input: peripheral blood. The receptors were sampled from a woman aged 55-69 years with COVID-19, enrolled during active disease.

This clone has only one observation. V and J are TRBV28 and TRBJ2-1; possibly TRBD1 for D (5 bases). Between the trimmed V and J ends, which lost 7 bases and 7 bases, there was a span of 17 bases. CDR3 length: 14 residues. Germline V gene lookup returns CDR1 MDHEN and CDR2 SYDVKM. CDR3 region: CASIKAGSQNEQFF. The CDR3 DNA reads as TGTGCCAGCATAAAAGCAGGGTCGCAGAATGAGCAGTTCTTC. Full variable domain (missing parts from reference TRBV28 and TRBJ2-1): DVKVTQSSRYLVKRTGEKVFLECVQDMDHENMFWYRQDPGLGLRLIYFSYDVKMKEKGDIPEGYSVSREKKERFSLILESASTNQTSMYLCASIKAGSQNEQFFGPGTRLTVL.

The V call is TRBV4-1, the J call TRBJ1-2; 8 bases are a match to TRBD1. This CDR3 has 15 residues. Trimming cost V 4 bases and J 4 bases; bases outside gene matches: 8. Looked up from germline, CDR1 is MGHRA and CDR2 is YSYEKL. The CDR3, as DNA: TGCGCCAGCAGCCTAAGACAGGGGAGATCCTATGGCTACACCTTC. Translation: CASSLRQGRSYGYTF.

The gene calls are TRBV7-3 and TRBJ1-2; weak D call: TRBD1 (5 bases). The CDR3 consists of 14 residues. Trimming stripped 1 base from V and 4 bases from J, with 10 bases between. Germline CDR1 SGHTA, CDR2 FQGTGA. The CDR3 DNA reads TGTGCCAGCAGCTTAATGGGTCAGGGCTATGGCTACACCTTC. Translation: CASSLMGQGYGYTF.

V gene TRBV11-2 combines with J gene TRBJ1-1; 7 nucleotides align to TRBD1. Trimming removed 5 bases from V and 8 bases from J; junction bases left unmatched: 8. Germline CDR1 and CDR2: SGHAT and FQNNGV. This CDR3 region has 13 residues. This CDR3 reads CASSPDRAWEAFF. CDR3 nucleotides: TGTGCCAGCAGCCCCGACAGGGCTTGGGAAGCTTTCTTT.

This chain uses TRBV6-5 with TRBJ2-1; D is uncertain. Germline values: CDR1 MNHEY, CDR2 SVGAGI. V shed 8 bases and J shed 3 bases, with 14 bases lying between them. The length of the CDR3 is 14 residues. This chain's CDR3 is CASAWASNYNEQFF. CDR3 bases: TGTGCCAGCGCCTGGGCAAGCAACTACAATGAGCAGTTCTTC.

The chain recombines TRBV28 with TRBJ1-1; the match to TRBD1 covers 7 bases. V lost 3 bases and J lost 4; bases outside the gene matches: 5. The CDR3 has 14 residues. Germline V gives CDR1 MDHEN, CDR2 SYDVKM. The CDR3 sequence is CASSFYRGGTEAFF. The DNA of the CDR3 is TGTGCCAGCAGTTTCTACAGGGGTGGCACTGAAGCTTTCTTT.

V gene TRBV28 combines with J gene TRBJ1-1; D is undetermined. CDR1 MDHEN and CDR2 SYDVKM come from the germline V gene. V was clipped by 3 bases and J by 8 bases, with 13 bases between them. The CDR3 has 13 amino acids. The CDR3 spells CASSFVKSSEAFF. CDR3 DNA: TGTGCCAGCAGTTTCGTTAAGAGCTCCGAAGCTTTCTTT.

The chain has TRBV7-7 and TRBJ2-1; a possible D gene is TRBD1 (7 bases). The V end was cut by 4 bases, the J end by 7 bases, with 17 bases between. The CDR3 totals 15 residues. Germline V gives CDR1 SSHAT, CDR2 FNYEAQ (reference sequence). The DNA of the CDR3 is TGTGCCAGCAGCTCGGGCCTACAGGGGAGGAATGAGCAGTTCTTC. This encodes CASSSGLQGRNEQFF.

The chain couples TRBV11-2 to TRBJ1-2; perhaps TRBD1 as D (6 bases). Trimming shortened V by 5 bases and J by 4 bases, and 14 bases separated the two germline ends. This CDR3 has 14 amino acids. In germline, CDR1 is SGHAT, CDR2 FQNNGV. The CDR3 DNA reads TGTGCCAGCAGCCTAATACTAGGGGGCTATGGCTACACCTTC. Protein sequence: CASSLILGGYGYTF.

V is TRBV30 and J is TRBJ1-5; D is ambiguous. Germline loops: CDR1 GTSNPN, CDR2 SVGIG (reference sequence). V was pared by 0 bases and J by 3 bases, with 12 bases between. This CDR3 has 15 amino acids. The CDR3 protein is CAWSVYGFNNQPQHF. The CDR3 DNA sequence: TGTGCCTGGAGTGTATACGGTTTCAACAATCAGCCCCAGCATTTT.

The chain links TRBV3-1 (or the pseudogene TRBV3-2) to TRBJ1-1, with 9 nucleotides matching TRBD1. V was pared by 4 bases and J by 1 base, with 7 bases of the junction left unmatched. The CDR3 loop spans 16 amino acids. Germline CDR1 is LGHDT and CDR2 is YNNKEL (reference sequence). CDR3: CASSPPGQGRNTEAFF. In DNA, the CDR3 is TGTGCCAGCAGCCCCCCGGGACAGGGCAGGAACACTGAAGCTTTCTTT.

The rearrangement links TRBV2 to TRBJ2-1; 10 positions agree with TRBD2. There are 12 residues in the CDR3. Trimming removed 4 bases from V and 14 bases from J; junction bases left unmatched: 5. The V gene's germline CDR1 is SNHLY and CDR2 FYNNEI. CDR3 protein: CASSVAGGRKFF. The CDR3 DNA is TGTGCCAGCAGTGTAGCGGGGGGTAGGAAGTTCTTC.

This rearrangement joins TRBV19 to TRBJ1-2; D is undetermined. V lost 7 bases and J 5 bases, leaving 20 bases between the germline ends. This CDR3 has 15 amino acids. The germline V gene has CDR1 LNHDA and CDR2 SQIVND (reference sequence). The CDR3 DNA is TGTGCCAGTACCCCTGACGGTTTTCGGGTATATGGCTACACCTTC. Translating it yields CASTPDGFRVYGYTF.

The gene calls are TRBV9 and TRBJ2-7; tentatively, D is TRBD1 (6 bases). Trimming shortened V by 3 bases and J by 3 bases, and 10 bases separated the two germline ends. Germline V lookup: CDR1 SGDLS, CDR2 YYNGEE. This CDR3 is 13 amino acids long. As DNA, the CDR3 is TGTGCCAGCAGCGGTCCAGGGGTCTACGAGCAGTACTTC. Translation: CASSGPGVYEQYF.

For this clone: Other nucleotide sequences in the sample specify the same CDR3. The CDR3 region has the DNA TGTGCCAGCAGTTACTCCTCCAGGGGCAATCAGCCCCAGCATTTT. Amino acids: CASSYSSRGNQPQHF. This chain links TRBV6-5 with TRBJ1-5; D perhaps matches TRBD1 (5 bases). The CDR3 contains 15 residues. V dropped 0 bases and J dropped 2 bases, with 8 bases sitting between them. The germline gives CDR1 MNHEY, CDR2 SVGAGI.

The chain carries TRBV7-6 and TRBJ1-2; 12 bases are shared with TRBD1. Losses at the gene ends were 3 bases for V and 6 bases for J; bases not matched to a gene: 5. The CDR3 covers 15 residues. Germline loops: CDR1 SGHVS, CDR2 FNYEAQ. As DNA, the CDR3 is TGTGCCAGCAGCTTGTCCGGGACAGGGGGCGATGGCTACACCTTC. This translates into CASSLSGTGGDGYTF.

The chain uses TRBV6-5 and TRBJ2-5, with a tentative D call TRBD2 (6 bases). This CDR3 is built from 15 residues. Germline V CDR1 and CDR2: MNHEY, SVGAGI. Between the trimmed V and J ends, which lost 5 bases and 5 bases, there was a span of 18 bases. The CDR3 nucleotides read TGTGCCAGCAGTCTCGGCGGGGCCCTTCTGGAGACCCAGTACTTC. Translation gives CASSLGGALLETQYF.

Remarks on this clone: Sequence at one end of the junction differs from germline and may be a read error. The chain recombines TRBV10-3 with TRBJ1-2; 10 positions agree with TRBD1. The CDR3 totals 13 residues. CDR1 ENHRY and CDR2 SYGVKD come from the germline V gene. The CDR3 sequence: CAITEPGQGRFSF. CDR3 sequence (DNA): TGTGCCATCACCGAACCGGGACAGGGGCGGTTCTCCTTC.

The V gene is TRBV7-2, the J gene TRBJ2-3, with 8 bases matching TRBD2. The CDR3 is 18 amino acids. Germline CDR1 and CDR2: SGHTA and FQGNSA. V shed 4 bases and J 2 bases; nucleotides not matched to a gene: 14. CDR3 amino acids: CASSSVQWRGVYTDTQYF. CDR3 DNA sequence: TGTGCCAGCAGCTCTGTACAATGGCGGGGGGTGTACACAGATACGCAGTATTTT.

The gene calls are TRBV12-3 or TRBV12-4 and TRBJ2-5; the match to TRBD1 covers 9 bases. The CDR3 is 13 residues long. The trim removed 6 bases at V and 1 base at J, leaving 0 bases unmatched. This CDR3 reads CASRGQGQETQYF. For the CDR3, the DNA is TGTGCCAGCAGGGGACAGGGCCAAGAGACCCAGTACTTC.

The genes are TRBV28 and TRBJ1-1; D is unclear. The ends were cut back, 7 bases at V and 0 bases at J, with 3 bases in the middle. Germline CDR1 reads MDHEN; CDR2 reads SYDVKM. The CDR3 has 11 amino acids. The CDR3 region is CASTMNTEAFF. The CDR3 DNA reads as TGTGCCAGCACCATGAACACTGAAGCTTTCTTT.

This chain connects TRBV12-3 or TRBV12-4 to TRBJ2-5; 9 bases map to TRBD2. This CDR3 comprises 13 residues. J gave up 2 bases and V 7 bases, and 2 bases lay outside the gene matches. CDR3 residues: CASMTSGQETQYF. CDR3 DNA sequence: TGTGCCAGCATGACTAGCGGACAAGAGACCCAGTACTTC.

This clone has a single count. The chain has TRBV7-2 and TRBJ1-6, with no clear D. The CDR3 spans 13 residues. V lost 7 bases to trimming and J lost 4 bases, with 8 bases between them. The germline gives CDR1 SGHTA, CDR2 FQGNSA. This CDR3 reads CASTGMYNSPLHF. For the CDR3, the DNA is TGTGCCAGCACCGGGATGTATAATTCACCCCTCCACTTT.

The rearrangement links TRBV3-1 (or the pseudogene TRBV3-2) to TRBJ1-6; D remains ambiguous. The germline V gene encodes CDR1 LGHDT and CDR2 YNNKEL (reference sequence). Trimming cost V 4 bases and J 7 bases, with 8 bases left between them. The length of the CDR3 is 13 residues. This CDR3 is CASSPETNSPLHF. In nucleotides, the CDR3 is TGTGCCAGCAGCCCAGAGACAAATTCACCCCTCCACTTT.

This sequence joins TRBV18 and TRBJ1-6; D might be TRBD1 (5 bases). V lost 3 bases and J 6 bases, leaving 15 bases between the germline ends. The CDR3 has 16 amino acids. CDR1 is KGHSH, CDR2 LQKENI, per germline. CDR3 in DNA: TGTGCCAGCTCACCTACCCAGGGCAGATTTAATTCACCCCTCCACTTT. It codes for CASSPTQGRFNSPLHF.

The chain has TRBV12-5 and TRBJ1-1, with TRBD1 identical over 8 bases. The ends lost 6 bases at V and 1 base at J; junction bases unmatched: 4. This CDR3 has 14 amino acids. Germline V lookup: CDR1 LGHNT, CDR2 FRNRAP. The CDR3 loop reads CASGPGTGNTEAFF. DNA of the CDR3: TGTGCTAGTGGGCCTGGGACAGGGAACACTGAAGCTTTCTTT.

The chain recombines TRBV29-1 with TRBJ1-2, with D possibly TRBD1 on 5 matching bases. Trimming cost V 7 bases and J 3 bases, with 12 bases left between them. The CDR3 extends over 12 amino acids. Per germline, CDR1 SQVTM and CDR2 ANQGSEA. The CDR3 spells CSAATGYYGYTF. CDR3 nucleotides: TGCAGCGCAGCTACAGGTTACTATGGCTACACCTTC. The full variable domain, its missing parts supplied by reference TRBV29-1 and TRBJ1-2, is SAVISQKPSRDICQRGTSLTIQCQVDSQVTMMFWYRQQPGQSLTLIATANQGSEATYESGFVIDKFPISRPNLTFSTLTVSNMSPEDSSIYLCSAATGYYGYTFGSGTRLTVV.

The chain combines TRBV9 with TRBJ1-6; D is undetermined. Germline CDR1 reads SGDLS; CDR2 reads YYNGEE. This CDR3 spans 15 amino acids. Trimming shortened V by 0 bases and J by 7 bases, and 11 bases separated the two germline ends. CDR3 sequence reads: CASSVAAGGNSPLHF. CDR3 DNA: TGTGCCAGCAGCGTAGCGGCAGGAGGCAATTCACCCCTCCACTTT.

The V gene is TRBV4-2, the J gene TRBJ1-2; D not certain. Looked up from germline, CDR1 is LGHNA and CDR2 is YNFKEQ. The CDR3 loop spans 14 amino acids. V lost 4 bases, J lost 0 bases, and 9 bases lay in between. As DNA, the CDR3 is TGTGCCAGCAGCCCCAGTTTGTCTAACTATGGCTACACCTTC. The encoded protein is CASSPSLSNYGYTF.

The table lists this clone with a count of one. The chain couples TRBV4-2 to TRBJ2-1, with 9 bases fitting TRBD2. V lost 0 bases, J lost 7 bases, and 4 bases stayed unmatched. Germline CDR1 reads LGHNA; CDR2 reads YNFKEQ. The CDR3 is 15 residues long. This chain's CDR3 is CASSQERLAGNEQFF. In DNA, the CDR3 is TGTGCCAGCAGCCAAGAGAGGCTAGCGGGGAATGAGCAGTTCTTC.